This TCR beta chain was sequenced in a study of blood T cells in healthy people across ages. Overall study context: There was about one barcoded beta molecule captured by template switching per two T cells.

General observations from the study: The study lacked donor CMV status, which possibly confounded expanded clonotype changes. Both higher diversity and more naive CD4+ cells marked long-lived donors when set against aged donors.

With a J-beta primer mix and a sample-barcoded 5' primer, a second PCR ran 7 to 11 cycles. All samples gave at least 2.5 million CDR3-containing paired-end reads. Using its own MiXCR run on the 5' RACE reads, TCRdb lists one record per CDR3 protein. The table has 1.6 million or so distinct CDR3 sequences, about 32% seen once. This clonotype showed up just a few times. Its cognate antigen is unknown. Sequenced sample: blood. This sequence originates from a woman younger than 45 in good health.

This CDR3 is CSASPGLGGNEQFF. For the CDR3, the DNA is TGCAGTGCTTCTCCGGGACTCGGAGGAAATGAGCAGTTCTTC. J is TRBJ2-1 and V is TRBV20-1; possibly TRBD2 for D (6 bases). Per the germline V gene, CDR1 is DFQATT and CDR2 is SNEGSKA (reference sequence). The CDR3 contains 14 residues. Trimming stripped 5 bases from V and 7 bases from J, with 18 bases between.